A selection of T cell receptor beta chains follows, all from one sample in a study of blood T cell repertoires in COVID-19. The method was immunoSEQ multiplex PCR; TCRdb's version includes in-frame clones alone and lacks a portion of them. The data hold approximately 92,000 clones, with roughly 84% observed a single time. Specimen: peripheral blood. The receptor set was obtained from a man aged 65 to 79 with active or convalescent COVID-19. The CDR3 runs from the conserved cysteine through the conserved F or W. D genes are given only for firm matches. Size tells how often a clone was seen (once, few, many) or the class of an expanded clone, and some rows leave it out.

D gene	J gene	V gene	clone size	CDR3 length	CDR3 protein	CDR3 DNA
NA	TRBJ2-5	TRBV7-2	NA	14	CASSLTGTQETQYF	TGTGCCAGCAGCTTGACCGGGACTCAAGAGACCCAGTACTTC
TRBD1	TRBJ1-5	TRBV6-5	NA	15	CASSTPGQGYQPQHF	TGTGCCAGCAGTACCCCGGGACAGGGCTATCAGCCCCAGCATTTT
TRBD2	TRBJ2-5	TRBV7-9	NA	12	CASSAQSGAPYF	TGTGCCAGCAGCGCTCAAAGCGGGGCCCCGTACTTC
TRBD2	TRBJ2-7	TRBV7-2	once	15	CASSLAGTSSYEQYF	TGTGCCAGCAGCTTAGCGGGGACTAGCTCCTACGAGCAGTACTTC
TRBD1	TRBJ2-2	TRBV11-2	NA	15	CASSTRRGQAGELFF	TGTGCCAGCAGCACCCGTAGGGGGCAGGCCGGGGAGCTGTTTTTT
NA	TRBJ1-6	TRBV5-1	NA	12	CASSVENSPLHF	TGCGCCAGCAGCGTCGAGAATTCACCCCTCCACTTT
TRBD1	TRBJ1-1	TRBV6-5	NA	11	CASRGQGGAFF	TGTGCCAGCAGGGGACAGGGAGGCGCTTTCTTT
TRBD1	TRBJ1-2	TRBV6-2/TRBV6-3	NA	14	CASSYVDRGYGYTF	TGTGCCAGCAGTTACGTGGACAGGGGCTATGGCTACACCTTC
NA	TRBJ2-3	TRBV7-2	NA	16	CASSLVAGSFTDTQYF	TGTGCCAGCAGCTTAGTTGCAGGCTCTTTCACAGATACGCAGTATTTT
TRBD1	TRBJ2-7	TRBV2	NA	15	CASSEGGDRAYEQYF	TGTGCCAGCAGTGAAGGAGGGGACAGGGCCTACGAGCAGTACTTC
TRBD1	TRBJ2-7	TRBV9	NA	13	CASSEGTGDEQYF	TGTGCCAGCAGCGAGGGGACAGGCGACGAGCAGTACTTC
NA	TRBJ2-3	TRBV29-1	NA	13	CSVVPQSTDTQYF	TGCAGCGTTGTCCCCCAGAGCACAGATACGCAGTATTTT
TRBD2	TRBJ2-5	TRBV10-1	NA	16	CASISSRRGSQETQYF	TGCGCCAGCATTAGTAGCAGGCGGGGGAGCCAAGAGACCCAGTACTTC
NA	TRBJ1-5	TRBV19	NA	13	CASSRASIWPQHF	TGTGCCAGTAGCAGGGCAAGCATTTGGCCCCAGCATTTT
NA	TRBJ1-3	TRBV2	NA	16	CASSERRAVSGNTIYF	TGTGCCAGCAGTGAACGGCGGGCGGTCTCTGGAAACACCATATATTTT
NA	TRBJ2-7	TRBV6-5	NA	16	CASSSLKTERTYEQYF	TGTGCCAGCAGTTCTTTAAAGACAGAACGGACCTACGAGCAGTACTTC
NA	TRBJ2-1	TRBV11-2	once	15	CASSPRQFSYNEQFF	TGTGCCAGCAGCCCTAGACAGTTCTCCTACAATGAGCAGTTCTTC
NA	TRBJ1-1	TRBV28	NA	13	CASGGGANTEAFF	TGTGCCAGCGGGGGGGGCGCGAACACTGAAGCTTTCTTT
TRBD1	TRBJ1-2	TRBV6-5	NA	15	CASRQTGGGSYGYTF	TGTGCCAGCAGACAGACAGGGGGTGGATCCTATGGCTACACCTTC
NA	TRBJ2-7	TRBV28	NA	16	CASSFLTTGQTYEQYF	TGTGCCAGCAGTTTTCTCACAACAGGGCAAACCTACGAGCAGTACTTC
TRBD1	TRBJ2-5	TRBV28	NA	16	CASSRPGTGGQETQYF	TGTGCCAGCAGTCGTCCCGGGACAGGGGGGCAAGAGACCCAGTACTTC
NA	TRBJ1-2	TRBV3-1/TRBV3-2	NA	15	CASTENSRGHYGYTF	TGTGCCAGCACCGAAAACTCCAGGGGTCACTATGGCTACACCTTC
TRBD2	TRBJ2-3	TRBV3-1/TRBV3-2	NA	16	CASSQAGGGGPDTQYF	TGTGCCAGCAGCCAAGCTGGCGGGGGGGGCCCAGATACGCAGTATTTT
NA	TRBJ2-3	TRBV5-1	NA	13	CASSASLPDTQYF	TGCGCCAGCAGCGCGAGCCTCCCAGATACGCAGTATTTT
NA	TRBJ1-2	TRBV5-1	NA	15	CASSLGLGGESGYTF	TGCGCCAGCAGCTTGGGGCTTGGGGGCGAGAGTGGCTACACCTTC
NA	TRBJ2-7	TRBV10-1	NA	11	CASMTTVEQYF	TGCGCCAGCATGACCACAGTCGAGCAGTACTTC
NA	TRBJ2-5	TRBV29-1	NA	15	CSVDGTEGSQETQYF	TGCAGCGTTGACGGGACGGAGGGGAGCCAAGAGACCCAGTACTTC
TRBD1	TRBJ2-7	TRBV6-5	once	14	CASSSWDSSYEQYF	TGTGCCAGCAGTTCTTGGGACAGCTCCTACGAGCAGTACTTC
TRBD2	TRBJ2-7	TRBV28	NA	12	CAIHPRGGEQYF	TGTGCCATCCACCCTCGGGGGGGCGAGCAGTACTTC
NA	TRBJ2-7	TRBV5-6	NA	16	CASSGRSSGPSYEQYF	TGTGCCAGCAGCGGCCGATCCTCAGGGCCCTCCTACGAGCAGTACTTC
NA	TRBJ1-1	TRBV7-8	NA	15	CASSLNRVMNTEAFF	TGTGCCAGCAGCTTGAACAGGGTTATGAACACTGAAGCTTTCTTT
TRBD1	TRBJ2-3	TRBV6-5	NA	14	CASREDRGRDTQYF	TGTGCCAGCAGAGAGGACAGGGGGAGGGATACGCAGTATTTT
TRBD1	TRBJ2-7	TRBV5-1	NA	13	CASSTGQGYEQYF	TGCGCCAGCAGCACGGGACAGGGGTACGAGCAGTACTTC
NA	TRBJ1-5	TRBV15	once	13	CATSKGGDQPQHF	TGTGCCACCAGCAAGGGGGGGGATCAGCCCCAGCATTTT
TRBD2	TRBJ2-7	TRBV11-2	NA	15	CASSLVVAGNYEQYF	TGTGCCAGCAGCTTAGTGGTAGCGGGAAACTACGAGCAGTACTTC
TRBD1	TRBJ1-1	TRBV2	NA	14	CASKFGQVNTEAFF	TGTGCCAGCAAGTTCGGACAGGTGAACACTGAAGCTTTCTTT
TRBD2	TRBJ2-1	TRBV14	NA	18	CASSDTRTSGRAVSGEFF	TGTGCCAGCAGCGATACGCGGACTAGCGGCAGGGCGGTATCGGGGGAGTTCTTC
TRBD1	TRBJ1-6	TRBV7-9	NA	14	CASSGTGGNSPLHF	TGTGCCAGCAGCGGGACAGGGGGTAATTCACCCCTCCACTTT
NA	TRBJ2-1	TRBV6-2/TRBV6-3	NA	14	CASSWESPNNEQFF	TGTGCCAGCAGTTGGGAGTCCCCTAACAATGAGCAGTTCTTC
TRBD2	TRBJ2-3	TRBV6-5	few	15	CASSTGGAGTDTQYF	TGTGCCAGCAGTACCGGGGGGGCCGGGACAGATACGCAGTATTTT
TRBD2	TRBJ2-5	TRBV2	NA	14	CASSGGLASETQYF	TGTGCCAGCAGTGGAGGACTAGCTAGCGAGACCCAGTACTTC
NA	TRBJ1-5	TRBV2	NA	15	CASSEGAGGDQPQHF	TGTGCCAGCAGTGAAGGGGCTGGAGGGGATCAGCCCCAGCATTTT
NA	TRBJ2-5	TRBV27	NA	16	CASSRIGAPFQETQYF	TGTGCCAGCAGTCGTATTGGGGCGCCCTTCCAAGAGACCCAGTACTTC
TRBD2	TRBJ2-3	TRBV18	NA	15	CASSPSSGGADTQYF	TGTGCCAGCTCACCCTCTAGCGGGGGGGCAGATACGCAGTATTTT
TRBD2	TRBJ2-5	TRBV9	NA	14	CASSASGGLETQYF	TGTGCCAGCAGCGCTAGCGGGGGGTTGGAGACCCAGTACTTC
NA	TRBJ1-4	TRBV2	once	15	CASIGGPATNEKLFF	TGTGCCAGCATAGGAGGACCTGCAACTAATGAAAAACTGTTTTTT
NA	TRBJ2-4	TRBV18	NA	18	CASSPQTSGKGAKNIQYF	TGTGCCAGCTCACCCCAAACCTCAGGGAAAGGGGCCAAAAACATTCAGTACTTC
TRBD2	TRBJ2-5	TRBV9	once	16	CASSSAGGGAPETQYF	TGTGCCAGCAGCTCAGCGGGCGGGGGGGCGCCGGAGACCCAGTACTTC
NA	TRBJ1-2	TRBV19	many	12	CASSIKGSGYTF	TGTGCCAGTAGTATCAAGGGGTCGGGCTACACCTTC